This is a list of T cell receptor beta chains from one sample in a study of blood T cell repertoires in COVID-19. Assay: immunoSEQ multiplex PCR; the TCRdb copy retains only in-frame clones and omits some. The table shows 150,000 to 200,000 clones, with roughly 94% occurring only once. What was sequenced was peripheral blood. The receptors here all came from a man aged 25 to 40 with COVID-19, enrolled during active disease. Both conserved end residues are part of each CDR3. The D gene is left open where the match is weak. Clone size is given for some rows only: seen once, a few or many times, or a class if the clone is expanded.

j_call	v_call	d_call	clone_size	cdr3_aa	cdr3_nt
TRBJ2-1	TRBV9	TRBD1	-	CASSLGQYNEQFF	TGTGCCAGCAGCTTGGGACAGTACAATGAGCAGTTCTTC
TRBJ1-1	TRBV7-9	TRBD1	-	CASSPRTGSLNTEAFF	TGTGCCAGCAGCCCCAGGACAGGCTCTCTGAACACTGAAGCTTTCTTT
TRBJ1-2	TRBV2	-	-	CASSEASGGVGYTF	TGTGCCAGCAGTGAAGCTTCCGGAGGAGTCGGCTACACCTTC
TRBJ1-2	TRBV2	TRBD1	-	CASSWDRTNYGYTF	TGTGCCAGCAGTTGGGACAGAACTAACTATGGCTACACCTTC
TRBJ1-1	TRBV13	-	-	CASTELRIAEAFF	TGTGCCAGCACTGAACTAAGGATTGCTGAAGCTTTCTTT
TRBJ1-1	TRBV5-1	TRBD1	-	CASSLVPGGTMNTEAFF	TGCGCCAGCAGCTTGGTTCCAGGGGGGACGATGAACACTGAAGCTTTCTTT
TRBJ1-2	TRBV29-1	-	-	CSVATGTHYGYTF	TGCAGCGTTGCCACCGGGACACACTATGGCTACACCTTC
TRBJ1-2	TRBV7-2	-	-	CASSLGDIGGSLYGYTF	TGTGCCAGCAGCTTAGGGGACATTGGAGGCTCCCTCTATGGCTACACCTTC
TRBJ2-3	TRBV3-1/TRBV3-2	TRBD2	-	CASSQQGLAGTTSTDTQYF	TGTGCCAGCAGCCAACAAGGACTAGCGGGGACCACTAGCACAGATACGCAGTATTTT
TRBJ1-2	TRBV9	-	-	CASSATGNYGYTF	TGTGCCAGCAGCGCTACAGGGAACTATGGCTACACCTTC
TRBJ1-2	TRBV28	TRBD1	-	CASSKGQGHYGYTF	TGTGCCAGCAGTAAGGGACAGGGTCACTATGGCTACACCTTC
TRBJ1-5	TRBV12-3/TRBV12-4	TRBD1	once	CASSPQGEEPQHF	TGTGCCAGCAGTCCTCAGGGGGAAGAGCCCCAGCATTTT
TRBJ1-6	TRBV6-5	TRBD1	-	CASSYTAGGQGSPLHF	TGTGCCAGCAGTTACACGGCAGGGGGCCAAGGATCACCCCTCCACTTT
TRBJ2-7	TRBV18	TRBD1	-	CASSPGTGRTYEQYF	TGTGCCAGCTCACCGGGGACAGGGAGAACCTACGAGCAGTACTTC
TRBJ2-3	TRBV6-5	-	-	CASRIMTGTDTQYF	TGTGCCAGCAGAATAATGACAGGAACAGATACGCAGTATTTT
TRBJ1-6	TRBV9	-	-	CASSVGRSGERGSPLHF	TGTGCCAGCAGCGTAGGGCGATCTGGGGAGCGTGGTTCACCCCTCCACTTT